This T cell receptor beta chain was observed in a study of OX40 agonist ivuxolimab in advanced cancers. Using immunoSEQ multiplex PCR, the repertoire was profiled, and TCRdb retains in-frame clones only, with some absent. This table has about 82,000 clones, around 90% appearing once. There are a few counts of this clone. Trimming pared 3 bases from V and 4 bases from J, leaving 9 bases between. Germline loops: CDR1 LNHNV, CDR2 YYDKDF (reference sequence). The CDR3 totals 14 residues. The TCR comes from an adult with an advanced solid tumor such as melanoma, head and neck, liver or kidney cancer. The sample in question was CD4+ or CD8+ T cells sorted from blood, obtained in a trial of the OX40 agonist ivuxolimab. The gene calls are TRBV15 and TRBJ2-2; no firm D call. The CDR3 sequence is CATSSMLGTGELFF. CDR3 sequence (DNA): TGTGCCACCAGCAGTATGCTGGGCACCGGGGAGCTGTTTTTT.